These T cell receptor beta chains were read from a single sample in a study of T cell responses to AZD1222 COVID-19 vaccine. Generated by immunoSEQ multiplex PCR, the TCRdb table keeps only in-frame clones and is missing some. The sample shows more than 150,000 clones, about 92% of them seen only once. Here the sequenced sample was peripheral blood, taken 28 days after the second AZD1222 dose. The receptors were sampled from an adult who received the AZD1222 COVID-19 vaccine. The CDR3 runs from the conserved cysteine through the conserved F or W. Fields, in order: clone size, CDR3 length, J gene, D gene, V gene, CDR3 protein, CDR3 DNA. A D gene is named only where the DNA matches it firmly. A row's size may be missing; if present it is once, few, many or a size class.

>-|13|TRBJ1-4|-|TRBV7-8
CASSSRSGEKLFF
TGTGCCAGCAGCTCCCGTTCAGGGGAAAAACTGTTTTTT
>once|14|TRBJ2-7|-|TRBV6-5
CASSWGRGTYEQYF
TGTGCCAGCAGTTGGGGACGGGGGACCTACGAGCAGTACTTC
>-|16|TRBJ1-3|-|TRBV2
CASSAQGPFSGNTIYF
TGTGCCAGCAGTGCCCAGGGCCCGTTCTCTGGAAACACCATATATTTT
>-|15|TRBJ1-5|-|TRBV7-2
CASSLVGVSDQPQHF
TGTGCCAGCAGCTTAGTAGGGGTTTCGGATCAGCCCCAGCATTTT
>-|19|TRBJ2-3|TRBD2|TRBV4-2
CASSPLAGTSGGAEDTQYF
TGTGCCAGCAGCCCATTAGCCGGGACTAGCGGGGGGGCCGAAGATACGCAGTATTTT
>-|14|TRBJ1-1|-|TRBV5-1
CASSLGAGAAEAFF
TGCGCCAGCAGCTTGGGGGCAGGGGCTGCTGAAGCTTTCTTT
>-|16|TRBJ1-1|TRBD1|TRBV28
CASSPSPGTGRTEAFF
TGTGCCAGCAGCCCCTCGCCCGGGACAGGGAGGACTGAAGCTTTCTTT
>few|13|TRBJ1-1|-|TRBV7-9
CASSLAENTEAFF
TGTGCCAGCAGCTTAGCGGAGAACACTGAAGCTTTCTTT
>-|13|TRBJ1-1|-|TRBV10-1
CASNEHRLMRAFF
TGCGCCAGCAACGAGCATCGGTTGATGCGAGCTTTCTTT
>-|19|TRBJ2-3|TRBD2|TRBV13
CASSYSPGGGLGGTDTQYF
TGTGCCAGCAGCTATTCCCCCGGCGGGGGGCTCGGGGGCACAGATACGCAGTATTTT
>-|13|TRBJ1-4|TRBD1|TRBV30
CAWWTGDREKLFF
TGTGCCTGGTGGACAGGGGATCGTGAAAAACTGTTTTTT
>-|16|TRBJ2-2|TRBD1|TRBV4-1
CASSQGQGARTGELFF
TGCGCCAGCAGCCAAGGACAGGGGGCGAGGACCGGGGAGCTGTTTTTT
>-|14|TRBJ1-2|-|TRBV15
CATSSYREGGGYTF
TGTGCCACCAGCAGCTATAGGGAGGGCGGCGGCTACACCTTC
>-|13|TRBJ1-1|-|TRBV6-2/TRBV6-3
CASSYGSELEAFF
TGTGCCAGCAGTTACGGGTCGGAGCTTGAAGCTTTCTTT
>-|11|TRBJ1-2|-|TRBV7-9
CASSFGDGYTF
TGTGCCAGCAGCTTCGGGGATGGCTACACCTTC
>-|15|TRBJ2-2|-|TRBV3-1/TRBV3-2
CASSPWGDITGELFF
TGTGCCAGCAGCCCCTGGGGGGACATCACCGGGGAGCTGTTTTTT
>-|12|TRBJ1-2|TRBD1|TRBV2
CASSRTGDGYTF
TGTGCCAGCAGTAGGACAGGTGATGGCTACACCTTC
>-|13|TRBJ1-1|TRBD1|TRBV15
CATSRGRGGEAFF
TGTGCCACCAGCAGAGGCAGGGGGGGTGAAGCTTTCTTT
>-|13|TRBJ1-1|-|TRBV7-9
CASGGGMNTEAFF
TGTGCCAGCGGTGGGGGGATGAACACTGAAGCTTTCTTT
>once|16|TRBJ1-1|TRBD1|TRBV7-2
CASSLEGAAWDTEAFF
TGTGCCAGCAGCTTAGAGGGGGCAGCTTGGGACACTGAAGCTTTCTTT
>-|13|TRBJ1-1|-|TRBV3-1/TRBV3-2
CASSQGHYPEAFF
TGTGCCAGCAGCCAAGGACACTACCCTGAAGCTTTCTTT
>-|13|TRBJ1-2|-|TRBV25-1
CASSAQADHGYTF
TGTGCCAGCAGTGCACAGGCCGACCATGGCTACACCTTC
>once|13|TRBJ2-5|-|TRBV6-5
CASSYWGGQTQYF
TGTGCCAGCAGTTATTGGGGGGGGCAGACCCAGTACTTC
>-|14|TRBJ1-2|-|TRBV28
CASSPGVDWVGYTF
TGTGCCAGCAGTCCAGGGGTTGATTGGGTCGGCTACACCTTC
>-|14|TRBJ1-4|TRBD1|TRBV19
CASRRTGGNEKLFF
TGTGCCAGTAGGAGGACAGGTGGTAATGAAAAACTGTTTTTT
>once|14|TRBJ1-1|TRBD1|TRBV2
CASKAGGMNTEAFF
TGTGCCAGCAAGGCAGGGGGCATGAACACTGAAGCTTTCTTT
>-|15|TRBJ1-4|-|TRBV27
CASSLGLWSDEKLFF
TGTGCCAGTTCCTTAGGCTTGTGGTCGGATGAAAAACTGTTTTTT
>-|15|TRBJ2-1|TRBD1|TRBV29-1
CSVFSFDRDLNEQFF
TGCAGCGTCTTCAGCTTCGACAGGGACCTCAATGAGCAGTTCTTC
>once|12|TRBJ2-3|TRBD2|TRBV12-3/TRBV12-4
CASRGGEDTQYF
TGTGCCAGCAGGGGGGGGGAAGATACGCAGTATTTT
>-|13|TRBJ2-7|TRBD1|TRBV30
CALGQGGQDEQYF
TGTGCCCTCGGACAGGGAGGACAGGACGAGCAGTACTTC
>-|13|TRBJ2-3|TRBD1|TRBV2
CASREPDRLTQYF
TGTGCCAGCAGGGAACCGGACAGGCTCACGCAATATTTT
>-|17|TRBJ1-2|TRBD1|TRBV4-2
CASSQGGQGGSNYGYTF
TGTGCCAGCAGCCAAGGAGGACAGGGGGGATCCAATTATGGCTACACCTTC
>-|11|TRBJ2-7|-|TRBV3-1/TRBV3-2
CASSQEYEQYF
TGTGCCAGCAGCCAAGAGTACGAGCAGTACTTC